A selection of T cell receptor beta chains follows, all from one sample in a study of vaccination and CD4 T cells after COVID-19. These TCRs are of unknown antigen specificity. TCRdb re-derived calls from the PCR reads in MiXCR, one entry per CDR3 protein. The sample carries 15,000 or so distinct CDR3 sequences, roughly 50% recorded once. The sample was CD4+ T cells from blood, cultured in vitro. All receptors derive from a human donor who had recovered from COVID-19. Both conserved end residues are part of each CDR3. D genes are given only for firm matches. Clone size, where shown, is once, few, many, or a class for clones that have expanded.

v_gene,abundance,d_gene,j_gene,CDR3aa,CDR3nt
TRBV20-1,.,TRBD2,TRBJ2-1,CSARSDCSGNGNEQFF,TGCAGTGCTAGATCTGACTGTAGCGGGAATGGGAATGAGCAGTTCTTC
TRBV28,.,TRBD2,TRBJ2-5,CASSLFKAGVPETQYF,TGTGCCAGCAGTCTCTTTAAGGCGGGAGTCCCAGAGACCCAGTACTTC
TRBV11-2,.,TRBD1,TRBJ1-1,CASSPGTGNTEAFF,TGTGCCAGCAGCCCCGGGACAGGGAACACTGAAGCTTTCTTT
TRBV6-2/TRBV6-3,few,.,TRBJ1-4,CASSYGEKLFF,TGTGCCAGCAGTTACGGTGAAAAACTGTTTTTT
TRBV15,few,.,TRBJ1-2,CATSRESGEGYTF,TGTGCCACCAGCAGAGAATCGGGGGAAGGCTACACCTTC
TRBV11-3,.,.,TRBJ1-2,CASSQVDIYGYTF,TGTGCCAGCAGCCAAGTCGACATTTATGGCTACACCTTC
TRBV19,.,.,TRBJ2-1,CASSPGTPNEQFF,TGTGCCAGTAGCCCAGGGACTCCCAATGAGCAGTTCTTC
TRBV20-1,few,.,TRBJ1-2,CSGGGVVGGYTF,TGCAGTGGGGGAGGGGTTGTGGGTGGCTACACCTTC
TRBV27,.,.,TRBJ1-2,CASSLKGAYGYTF,TGTGCCAGCAGTTTAAAGGGTGCCTATGGCTACACCTTC
TRBV19,few,.,TRBJ1-2,CASSPPGWGRTNYGYTF,TGTGCCAGTAGCCCCCCAGGTTGGGGGCGAACGAACTATGGCTACACCTTC
TRBV27,.,TRBD1,TRBJ1-1,CTSSLEGRGVTEAFF,TGCACCAGCAGTTTAGAGGGCAGGGGGGTCACTGAAGCTTTCTTT
TRBV20-1,.,.,TRBJ1-6,CSARGTANSPLHF,TGCAGTGCTAGAGGGACAGCAAATTCACCCCTCCACTTT
TRBV6-1,.,.,TRBJ1-6,CASSPRVDSSPLHF,TGTGCCAGCAGTCCCCGGGTAGACTCTTCACCCCTCCACTTT
TRBV7-9,.,.,TRBJ2-7,CASSLFMNYEQYF,TGTGCCAGCAGCTTATTTATGAATTACGAGCAGTACTTC
TRBV7-9,.,.,TRBJ2-5,CASTQETQYF,TGTGCCAGCACTCAAGAGACCCAGTACTTC
TRBV20-1,.,.,TRBJ2-7,CSASLGQSHEQYF,TGCAGTGCTAGTTTGGGACAATCCCACGAGCAGTACTTC
TRBV7-2,.,.,TRBJ2-7,CASSRDRYSYEQYF,TGTGCCAGCAGCCGCGACCGATACTCCTACGAGCAGTACTTC
TRBV11-3,few,TRBD1,TRBJ2-1,CASSLGGQEVAEQFF,TGTGCCAGCAGCTTAGGGGGACAGGAGGTCGCTGAGCAGTTCTTC
TRBV5-4,.,.,TRBJ2-3,CASSLDADGSTDTQYF,TGTGCCAGCAGCTTGGATGCGGATGGGAGCACAGATACGCAGTATTTT
TRBV6-1,once,.,TRBJ1-1,CASSRWVVANTEAFF,TGTGCCAGCAGTCGGTGGGTGGTGGCGAACACTGAAGCTTTCTTT
TRBV7-2,.,.,TRBJ1-2,CASSLGTQTRYGYTF,TGTGCCAGCAGCTTAGGGACACAGACCCGGTATGGCTACACCTTC
TRBV11-2,.,TRBD2,TRBJ2-1,CASSPTGDVAGFNNEQFF,TGTGCCAGCAGCCCCACGGGGGATGTAGCGGGTTTCAACAATGAGCAGTTCTTC
TRBV27,.,TRBD2,TRBJ2-6,CASSLYPSGGEGSGANVLTF,TGTGCCAGCAGTTTATATCCTAGCGGAGGGGAGGGATCTGGGGCCAACGTCCTGACTTTC
TRBV5-4,.,.,TRBJ2-3,CASSLGGANTDTQYF,TGTGCCAGCAGCTTGGGAGGGGCCAACACAGATACGCAGTATTTT
TRBV7-9,few,.,TRBJ1-4,CASSLGYGRINEKLFF,TGTGCCAGCAGCTTAGGCTATGGGAGGATCAATGAAAAACTGTTTTTT
TRBV20-1,.,TRBD2,TRBJ2-1,CSAPGLAGGLRNEQFF,TGCAGTGCTCCGGGACTAGCGGGAGGCCTACGGAATGAGCAGTTCTTC
TRBV20-1,.,.,TRBJ1-2,CSAREDGYTF,TGCAGTGCTAGAGAGGATGGCTACACCTTC
TRBV2,.,.,TRBJ1-2,CASRTDVPGYTF,TGTGCCAGCAGGACAGACGTTCCGGGCTACACCTTC
TRBV20-1,.,.,TRBJ1-1,CSARGPVGEAFF,TGCAGTGCTAGGGGGCCCGTCGGTGAAGCTTTCTTT
TRBV11-2,once,TRBD1,TRBJ2-5,CASSSPTGGAGETQYF,TGTGCCAGCAGCTCCCCGACAGGGGGCGCCGGGGAGACCCAGTACTTC
TRBV20-1,few,.,TRBJ2-2,CSALPDLSNSNTGELFF,TGCAGTGCTCTGCCCGATCTCAGCAATTCGAACACCGGGGAGCTGTTTTTT
TRBV25-1,.,.,TRBJ1-4,CASSVSQTSNEKLFF,TGTGCCAGCAGTGTATCACAGACTTCTAATGAAAAACTGTTTTTT
TRBV20-1,few,TRBD1,TRBJ1-1,CSAPNRGGSNTEAFF,TGCAGTGCTCCTAACAGGGGAGGGTCGAACACTGAAGCTTTCTTT
TRBV24-1,.,TRBD1,TRBJ2-1,CATGGTGGNNEQFF,TGTGCCACCGGAGGGACAGGGGGGAACAATGAGCAGTTCTTC
TRBV27,.,.,TRBJ2-1,CASSPLTLRNNEQFF,TGTGCCAGCAGTCCACTCACCCTTAGAAACAATGAGCAGTTCTTC
TRBV14,.,.,TRBJ2-5,CASSQDRFTRQETQYF,TGTGCCAGCAGCCAAGATAGGTTCACGAGGCAAGAGACCCAGTACTTC
TRBV19,.,TRBD1,TRBJ2-2,CASSIDHGDRGTTGELFF,TGTGCCAGTAGTATAGATCATGGGGACAGGGGGACCACCGGGGAGCTGTTTTTT
TRBV2,.,.,TRBJ1-2,CASSQTSNYGYTF,TGTGCCAGCAGTCAGACCTCTAACTATGGCTACACCTTC
TRBV19,.,.,TRBJ2-5,CASSTTGLWQETQYF,TGTGCCAGTAGTACCACTGGTCTATGGCAAGAGACCCAGTACTTC
TRBV6-1,few,.,TRBJ1-2,CASSRGSWESFYGYTF,TGTGCCAGCAGTCGCGGGAGTTGGGAGAGTTTTTATGGCTACACCTTC
TRBV10-3,.,TRBD1,TRBJ1-2,CAISFGQGQGYTF,TGTGCCATCAGTTTCGGACAGGGTCAAGGCTACACCTTC
TRBV6-2/TRBV6-3,.,TRBD1,TRBJ2-7,CASSDRANEQYF,TGTGCCAGCTCGGACAGGGCCAACGAGCAGTACTTC
TRBV6-2/TRBV6-3,.,.,TRBJ1-6,CASSYSKGGKSPLHF,TGTGCCAGCAGTTACTCGAAAGGGGGAAAATCACCCCTCCACTTT
TRBV11-2,.,.,TRBJ1-1,CASSLEPYAGTEAFF,TGTGCCAGCAGCTTAGAACCGTACGCCGGAACTGAAGCTTTCTTT
TRBV5-1,.,TRBD1,TRBJ2-3,CASSIRQGDTQYF,TGCGCCAGCAGCATTAGACAGGGAGATACGCAGTATTTT
TRBV25-1,.,TRBD1,TRBJ1-2,CASSDRDRGVYGYTF,TGTGCCAGCAGTGACCGGGACAGGGGTGTGTATGGCTACACCTTC
TRBV12-3/TRBV12-4,.,.,TRBJ1-1,CASSSGILNTEAFF,TGTGCCAGCAGTTCCGGGATCTTGAACACTGAAGCTTTCTTT